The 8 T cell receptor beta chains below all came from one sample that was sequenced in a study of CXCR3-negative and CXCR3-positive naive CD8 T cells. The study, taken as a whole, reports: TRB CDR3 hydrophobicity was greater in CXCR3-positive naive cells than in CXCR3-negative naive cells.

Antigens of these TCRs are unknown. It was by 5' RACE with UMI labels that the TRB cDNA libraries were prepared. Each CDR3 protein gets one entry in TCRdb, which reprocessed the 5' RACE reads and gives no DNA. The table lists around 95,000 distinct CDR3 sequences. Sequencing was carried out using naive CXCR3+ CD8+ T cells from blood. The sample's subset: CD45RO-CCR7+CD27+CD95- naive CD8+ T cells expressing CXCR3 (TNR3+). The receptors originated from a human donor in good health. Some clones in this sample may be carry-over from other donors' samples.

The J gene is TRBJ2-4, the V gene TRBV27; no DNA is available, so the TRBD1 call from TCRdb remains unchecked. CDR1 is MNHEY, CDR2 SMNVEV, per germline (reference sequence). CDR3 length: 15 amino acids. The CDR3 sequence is CATTTGAGGKNIQYF.

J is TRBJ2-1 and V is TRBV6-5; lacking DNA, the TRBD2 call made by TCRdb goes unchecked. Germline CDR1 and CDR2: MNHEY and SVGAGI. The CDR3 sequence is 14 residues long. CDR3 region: CASTTSPEGNEQFF.

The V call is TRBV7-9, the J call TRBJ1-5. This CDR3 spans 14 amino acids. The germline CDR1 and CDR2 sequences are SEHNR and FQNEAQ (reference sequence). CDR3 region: CASSLGGQGQPQHF.

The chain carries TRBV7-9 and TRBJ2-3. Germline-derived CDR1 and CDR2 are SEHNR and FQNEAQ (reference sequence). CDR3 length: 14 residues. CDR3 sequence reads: CASYIGLGPDTQYF.

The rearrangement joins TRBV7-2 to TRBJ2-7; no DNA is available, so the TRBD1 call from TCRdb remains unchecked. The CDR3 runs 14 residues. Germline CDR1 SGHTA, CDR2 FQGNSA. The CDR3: CASSPVLQGSEQYF.

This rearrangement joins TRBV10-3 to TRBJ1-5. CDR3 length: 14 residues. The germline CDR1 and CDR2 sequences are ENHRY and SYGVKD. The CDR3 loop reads CAISGEGTNQPQHF.

The CDR3 region is CASRTGQDGANNEQFF. J is TRBJ2-1 and V is TRBV5-1; the TCRdb call, TRBD1, lacks DNA for checking. The germline CDR1 and CDR2 sequences are SGHRS and YFSETQ. CDR3 length: 16 amino acids. Based on the CDR3 plus reference TRBV5-1 and TRBJ2-1, the full variable domain is KAGVTQTPRYLIKTRGQQVTLSCSPISGHRSVSWYQQTPGQGLQFLFEYFSETQRNKGNFPGRFSGRQFSNSRSEMNVSTLELGDSALYLCASRTGQDGANNEQFFGPGTRLTVL.

The chain's CDR3 is CASSVRGLAGVEQYF. The V gene is TRBV9, the J gene TRBJ2-7; the TCRdb D gene call, TRBD2, has no DNA to confirm it. Germline values: CDR1 SGDLS, CDR2 YYNGEE. The length of the CDR3 is 15 residues.